One T cell receptor beta chain is described in this entry. Sequence at one end of the junction differs from germline and may be a read error. TCRdb re-called the PCR reads through MiXCR, storing one row per CDR3 protein. The table shows approximately 90,000 distinct CDR3 sequences, with 48% occurring only once. The CDR3 is made up of 13 amino acids. Germline-derived CDR1 and CDR2 are DFQATT and SNEGSKA (reference sequence). The data were obtained in a study of CDR3 diversity in severe acne. This sequence originates from a male donor in good health, serving as a control. Sequenced material: blood. The chain carries TRBV20-1 and TRBJ1-5; D is ambiguous. The CDR3, as DNA: TGCAGTGTGAAGGAGAGTAGCAATCAGCCCCAGCATTTC. Its protein product is CSVKESSNQPQHF.